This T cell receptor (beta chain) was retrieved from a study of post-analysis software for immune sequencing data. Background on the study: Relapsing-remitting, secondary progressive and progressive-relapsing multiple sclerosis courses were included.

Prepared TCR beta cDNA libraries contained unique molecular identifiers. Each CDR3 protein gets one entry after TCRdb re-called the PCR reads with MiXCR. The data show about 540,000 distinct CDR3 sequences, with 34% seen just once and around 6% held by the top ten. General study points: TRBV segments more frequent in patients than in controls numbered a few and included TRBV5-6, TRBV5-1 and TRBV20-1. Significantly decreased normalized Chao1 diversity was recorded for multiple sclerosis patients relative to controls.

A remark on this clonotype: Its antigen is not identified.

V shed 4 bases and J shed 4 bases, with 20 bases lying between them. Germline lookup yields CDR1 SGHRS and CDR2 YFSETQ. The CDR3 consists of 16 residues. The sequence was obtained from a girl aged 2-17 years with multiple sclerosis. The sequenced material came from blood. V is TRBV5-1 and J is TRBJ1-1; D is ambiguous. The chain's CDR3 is CASSPPLGSAGTEAFF. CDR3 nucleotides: TGCGCCAGCAGCCCCCCTCTAGGGTCGGCGGGCACTGAAGCTTTCTTT.